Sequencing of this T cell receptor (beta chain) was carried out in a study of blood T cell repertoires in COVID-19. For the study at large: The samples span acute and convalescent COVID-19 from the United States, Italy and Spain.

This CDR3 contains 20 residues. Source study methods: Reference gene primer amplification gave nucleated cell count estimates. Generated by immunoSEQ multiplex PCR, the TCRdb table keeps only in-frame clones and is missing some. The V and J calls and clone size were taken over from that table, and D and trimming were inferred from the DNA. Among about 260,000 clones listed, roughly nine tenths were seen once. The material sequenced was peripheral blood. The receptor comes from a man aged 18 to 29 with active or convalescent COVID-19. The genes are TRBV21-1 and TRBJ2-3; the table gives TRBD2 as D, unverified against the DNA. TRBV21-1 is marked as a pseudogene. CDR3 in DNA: TGTGCCAGCAGCAGAATTGGACTAGCGGGAGCGGCCATGCGGACAGATACGCAGTATTTT. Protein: CASSRIGLAGAAMRTDTQYF.